This T cell receptor beta chain is from a study of blood T cell repertoires in COVID-19. Per the study methods: Amplification of reference gene primers provided the estimated nucleated cell counts. The assay was immunoSEQ multiplex PCR, and TCRdb's table has in-frame clones only and misses some. V, J and clone size derive from that table, while D and trimming were established from the DNA sequence. The table has some 270,000 clones, approximately 83% seen once. The CDR3 runs 14 residues. The germline V and J ends were trimmed by 3 bases and 0 bases, with 10 bases remaining between them. Germline CDR1 and CDR2: SGHDT and YYEEEE. This clone has a single count. Individuals drawn from approximately 26 US areas were about 18 to 90 years old. Participants had their cohort set by participant-reported clinical history.

The origin of this receptor is a man in his forties or fifties who had recovered from COVID-19. This chain joins TRBV5-6 and TRBJ2-7, with D tentatively TRBD1 (6 bases). The sequenced material came from PBMCs or T cells enriched from blood (not recorded which). The CDR3 loop reads CASSSLQGSYEQYF. The CDR3 DNA sequence: TGTGCCAGCAGCTCCTTACAGGGCTCCTACGAGCAGTACTTC.